Listed here are 20 T cell receptor beta chains from one sample, sequenced in a study of T cells in Graves' hyperthyroidism and ophthalmopathy. RNA transcripts yielded amplified TCR beta CDR3 regions. First-round RT-PCR with HTBI primers amplified the TCR CDR3 region. Each CDR3 protein gets one entry after TCRdb re-called the multiplex PCR reads with MiXCR. The sample records around 300,000 distinct CDR3 sequences, roughly 18% being singletons. Sequencing was carried out using blood. Receptor source: a man aged 50 to 59 with Graves' ophthalmopathy.

As concerns this clonotype: Just one base apart from a much larger clone, this may be a read error. The chain couples TRBV20-1 to TRBJ2-7, with 12 bases fitting TRBD2. CDR3 length: 14 residues. CDR1 and CDR2 from the germline V gene are DFQATT and SNEGSKA (reference sequence). Germline trimming cut 3 bases from V and 5 bases from J; bases unmatched to any gene: 5. The CDR3 nucleotides are TGCAGTGCTAGGGGACTAGCGGGTGGTGACGAGCAGTACTTC. This translates into CSARGLAGGDEQYF.

This clonotype was recorded many times. The rearrangement uses TRBV30 and TRBJ2-2; D remains ambiguous. The CDR3 has 15 residues. In germline, CDR1 is GTSNPN, CDR2 SVGIG (reference sequence). With 0 bases removed from V and 2 bases from J, the gap between germline ends came to 10 bases. CDR3 region: CAWSVPWQNTGELFF. CDR3 DNA sequence: TGTGCCTGGAGTGTACCATGGCAAAACACCGGGGAGCTGTTTTTT. Variable domain in full (rest from reference TRBV30 and TRBJ2-2): SQTIHQWPATLVQPVGSPLSLECTVEGTSNPNLYWYRQAAGRGLQLLFYSVGIGQISSEVPQNLSASRPQDRQFILSSKKLLLSDSGFYLCAWSVPWQNTGELFFGEGSRLTVL.

V gene TRBV6-1 combines with J gene TRBJ1-5; 8 bases agree with TRBD1. Trimming removed 7 bases from V and 4 bases from J; junction bases left unmatched: 6. Germline V gene data show CDR1 as MNHNS and CDR2 as SASEGT. CDR3 length equals 14 residues. The CDR3 reads CASIPGGANQPQHF. The CDR3 bases are TGTGCCAGCATTCCAGGGGGCGCGAATCAGCCCCAGCATTTT.

This clonotype was recorded at least ten times. The chain has TRBV11-2 and TRBJ2-4; 10 nucleotides line up with TRBD2. The J segment lost 3 bases and the V segment lost 0 bases, leaving 2 bases of the junction unmatched. The CDR3 contains 16 residues. Germline V CDR1 and CDR2: SGHAT, FQNNGV. The DNA of the CDR3 is TGTGCCAGCAGCTTAGATTGGACTAGCGGCAAAAACATTCAGTACTTC. Its translation is CASSLDWTSGKNIQYF. The entire variable domain, with the rest obtained from reference TRBV11-2 and TRBJ2-4, is as follows: EAGVAQSPRYKIIEKRQSVAFWCNPISGHATLYWYQQILGQGPKLLIQFQNNGVVDDSQLPKDRFSAERLKGVDSTLKIQPAKLEDSAVYLCASSLDWTSGKNIQYFGAGTRLSVL.

The J gene is TRBJ2-5, the V gene TRBV9; 13 bases map to TRBD2. The CDR3 contains 15 residues. The germline V gene has CDR1 SGDLS and CDR2 YYNGEE. J lost 5 bases, V lost 3 bases, and 4 bases had no gene match. CDR3 nucleotides: TGTGCCAGCAGCGACGGGACTAGCGGGATTGAGACCCAGTACTTC. It encodes CASSDGTSGIETQYF.

The CDR3 DNA is TGTGCCAGCAGTCCTCTCTTTCTTGGACCCCAGGGACGGGAGACCCAGTACTTC. Translation gives CASSPLFLGPQGRETQYF. The gene calls are TRBV28 and TRBJ2-5, with D possibly being TRBD1 or TRBD2 (5 bases each). This CDR3 has 18 residues. The germline CDR1 and CDR2 sequences are MDHEN and SYDVKM. V gave up 5 bases and J gave up 5 bases, with 27 bases separating them. Full variable domain (missing parts from reference TRBV28 and TRBJ2-5): DVKVTQSSRYLVKRTGEKVFLECVQDMDHENMFWYRQDPGLGLRLIYFSYDVKMKEKGDIPEGYSVSREKKERFSLILESASTNQTSMYLCASSPLFLGPQGRETQYFGPGTRLLVL.

Notes on this clonotype: A read error may explain this, as a much larger clone is one base away. The V gene is TRBV20-1, the J gene TRBJ2-7, with D unresolved. The V gene lost 4 bases and the J gene lost 6 bases, with 16 bases spanning the gap. The CDR3 has 13 residues. CDR1 and CDR2 (germline): DFQATT, SNEGSKA (reference sequence). Here the CDR3 reads CSATARDFCEQYF. Here the CDR3 DNA reads TGCAGTGCTACGGCACGAGATTTCTGCGAGCAGTACTTC.

The chain carries TRBV7-2 and TRBJ1-2; D ambiguous. V lost 3 bases, J lost 8 bases, and 10 bases lay in between. Germline lookup yields CDR1 SGHTA and CDR2 FQGNSA. The CDR3 has 12 residues. CDR3 nucleotide sequence: TGTGCCAGCAGCTTTTCGGGTTCGGGCTACACCTTC. Amino acids: CASSFSGSGYTF.

Many counts were recorded for this clonotype. This chain uses TRBV11-2 with TRBJ2-5, with 8 nucleotides matching TRBD2. Germline assignment: CDR1 SGHAT and CDR2 FQNNGV. The length of the CDR3 is 17 residues. Trimming took 0 bases from V and 4 from J; bases not matched to a gene: 10. DNA of the CDR3: TGTGCCAGCAGCTTAGATCTTCCGGGGCTAGCGGGAGAGACCCAGTACTTC. The encoded protein is CASSLDLPGLAGETQYF. The variable domain in full, completed from reference TRBV11-2 and TRBJ2-5, reads EAGVAQSPRYKIIEKRQSVAFWCNPISGHATLYWYQQILGQGPKLLIQFQNNGVVDDSQLPKDRFSAERLKGVDSTLKIQPAKLEDSAVYLCASSLDLPGLAGETQYFGPGTRLLVL.

This clonotype was found many times. The chain uses TRBV7-8 and TRBJ2-1; 7 bases line up with TRBD1. This CDR3 is built from 15 residues. The J segment lost 4 bases and the V segment lost 8 bases, leaving 11 bases of the junction unmatched. Germline CDR1 reads SGHVS; CDR2 reads FQNEAQ. CDR3 amino acids: CASGAWTGPYNEQFF. The CDR3 DNA is TGTGCCAGCGGCGCCTGGACAGGCCCGTACAATGAGCAGTTCTTC.

This clonotype was detected ten times or more. The rearrangement links TRBV5-1 to TRBJ2-1; 7 nucleotides agree with TRBD1. The CDR3 spans 16 residues. The germline V gene has CDR1 SGHRS and CDR2 YFSETQ. The V and J ends lost 3 bases and 1 base, in that order; junction bases with no gene match: 7. The chain's CDR3 is CASSWPPTGSYNEQFF. The CDR3 nucleotides are TGCGCCAGCAGCTGGCCACCGACAGGGTCCTACAATGAGCAGTTCTTC.

V usage is TRBV11-2 and J usage is TRBJ2-7; 11 nucleotides align to TRBD2. The J segment lost 6 bases and the V segment lost 5 bases, leaving 9 bases of the junction unmatched. The length of the CDR3 is 15 residues. CDR1 is SGHAT, CDR2 FQNNGV, per germline. The chain's CDR3 is CASSPQTSGIFEQYF. For the CDR3, the DNA is TGTGCCAGCAGCCCCCAGACTAGCGGGATCTTCGAGCAGTACTTC.

This clonotype was found many times. This chain uses TRBV5-1 with TRBJ2-3; D may be TRBD2 (6 bases). The CDR3 is 16 amino acids. V lost 4 bases and J lost 0, with 15 bases in between. Germline CDR1 and CDR2: SGHRS and YFSETQ. CDR3 region: CASSGAGRPSTDTQYF. The CDR3, as DNA: TGCGCCAGCAGCGGGGCAGGGAGGCCTAGCACAGATACGCAGTATTTT. The full variable domain, in which reference TRBV5-1 and TRBJ2-3 provide the parts outside the CDR3, is KAGVTQTPRYLIKTRGQQVTLSCSPISGHRSVSWYQQTPGQGLQFLFEYFSETQRNKGNFPGRFSGRQFSNSRSEMNVSTLELGDSALYLCASSGAGRPSTDTQYFGPGTRLTVL.

This clonotype was counted many times. The chain is built from TRBV3-1 and TRBJ2-1; 8 nucleotides match TRBD2. CDR1 is LGHDT and CDR2 is YNNKEL in the germline V gene (reference sequence). The CDR3 is made up of 15 amino acids. V gave up 0 bases and J gave up 7 bases; unmatched junction bases: 5. CDR3 sequence: CASSQDVASGNEQFF. DNA for the CDR3: TGTGCCAGCAGCCAAGATGTGGCTAGCGGGAATGAGCAGTTCTTC.

The gene calls are TRBV15 and TRBJ1-5, with 8 bases fitting TRBD1. Trimming removed 4 bases from V and 1 base from J; junction bases left unmatched: 9. CDR1 LNHNV and CDR2 YYDKDF come from the germline V gene (reference sequence). The CDR3 loop spans 17 amino acids. The CDR3 region is CATSTYGTGGSNQPQHF. In DNA, the CDR3 is TGTGCCACCAGCACTTATGGGACAGGAGGGAGCAATCAGCCCCAGCATTTT.

In its sample, this clonotype was seen many times. For the CDR3, the DNA is TGTGCCAGCAGCTCCCCCGGGGGACTCTACGAGCAGTACTTC. Translation: CASSSPGGLYEQYF. V usage is TRBV7-2 and J usage is TRBJ2-7; D perhaps matches TRBD2 (6 bases). The CDR3 is 14 residues long. CDR1 and CDR2 (germline): SGHTA, FQGNSA. Trimming took off 4 bases at V and 3 bases at J, with 13 bases between the two ends.

This clonotype was observed at least ten times. The chain combines TRBV6-2 or TRBV6-3 with TRBJ1-5, with D unclear. V lost 7 bases to trimming and J lost 0 bases, with 13 bases between them. This CDR3 has 15 amino acids. CDR1 is MNHEY, CDR2 SVGEGT, per germline. The CDR3 is CASTVTEFSNQPQHF. CDR3 sequence (DNA): TGTGCCAGCACCGTTACAGAATTTAGCAATCAGCCCCAGCATTTT.

This clonotype was picked up many times. The chain combines TRBV5-1 with TRBJ2-1; no clear D gene. The V gene's germline CDR1 is SGHRS and CDR2 YFSETQ. The CDR3 runs 13 residues. Deletions cut 0 bases from V and 6 bases from J, with 7 bases between. CDR3: CASSLGPLNEQFF. DNA for the CDR3: TGCGCCAGCAGCTTGGGTCCCCTCAATGAGCAGTTCTTC. The variable domain in full, completed from reference TRBV5-1 and TRBJ2-1, reads KAGVTQTPRYLIKTRGQQVTLSCSPISGHRSVSWYQQTPGQGLQFLFEYFSETQRNKGNFPGRFSGRQFSNSRSEMNVSTLELGDSALYLCASSLGPLNEQFFGPGTRLTVL.

The chain employs TRBV9 and TRBJ1-1, with a possible D match to TRBD1 (6 bases). Germline V lookup: CDR1 SGDLS, CDR2 YYNGEE. Between the trimmed V and J ends, which lost 6 bases and 8 bases, there was a span of 17 bases. The CDR3 contains 13 residues. CDR3 sequence: CASTRTETLEAFF. The CDR3 DNA follows: TGTGCCAGCACCAGGACAGAGACCCTCGAAGCTTTCTTT.

This clonotype was counted only a few times. The chain recombines TRBV13 with TRBJ1-3; D is ambiguous. Per the germline V gene, CDR1 is PRHDT and CDR2 is FYEKMQ (reference sequence). V was shortened by 5 bases and J by 0 bases, with 17 bases between the two germline ends. This CDR3 contains 17 residues. CDR3 protein: CASSLGAGFDSGNTIYF. The CDR3 nucleotides read TGTGCCAGCAGCCTCGGTGCGGGATTCGACTCTGGAAACACCATATATTTT.